This TCR beta chain was sequenced in a study of shared clonotypes between healthy human individuals. Unsorted PBMC DNA underwent sequencing on ten immunoSEQ deep assay plates. The data were produced by immunoSEQ multiplex PCR, yet TCRdb's version contains in-frame clones alone and is incomplete. The profile covers approximately 480,000 clones, with over 75% appearing a single time and roughly an eighth taken by the ten largest. Regarding the study as a whole: Clonotype sharing levels among donors were expected to vary with sequencing depth.

The CDR3 sequence is 16 residues long. CDR1 SEHNR and CDR2 FQNEAQ come from the germline V gene (reference sequence). Trimming cost V 4 bases and J 3 bases, with 18 bases left between them. For this clone: Its specificity is not known.

The TCR was taken from a woman aged 35 to 49 in good health. Some clones in this sample may be carry-over from other donors' samples. The chain carries TRBV7-9 and TRBJ1-1, with a possible D match to TRBD1 (6 bases). Specimen: PBMCs. The CDR3: CASSSRGRGGYTEAFF. CDR3 coding DNA: TGTGCCAGCAGCTCAAGAGGCAGGGGTGGTTACACTGAAGCTTTCTTT. The full variable domain, its missing parts supplied by reference TRBV7-9 and TRBJ1-1, is DTGVSQNPRHKITKRGQNVTFRCDPISEHNRLYWYRQTLGQGPEFLTYFQNEAQLEKSRLLSDRFSAERPKGSFSTLEIQRTEQGDSAMYLCASSSRGRGGYTEAFFGQGTRLTVV.